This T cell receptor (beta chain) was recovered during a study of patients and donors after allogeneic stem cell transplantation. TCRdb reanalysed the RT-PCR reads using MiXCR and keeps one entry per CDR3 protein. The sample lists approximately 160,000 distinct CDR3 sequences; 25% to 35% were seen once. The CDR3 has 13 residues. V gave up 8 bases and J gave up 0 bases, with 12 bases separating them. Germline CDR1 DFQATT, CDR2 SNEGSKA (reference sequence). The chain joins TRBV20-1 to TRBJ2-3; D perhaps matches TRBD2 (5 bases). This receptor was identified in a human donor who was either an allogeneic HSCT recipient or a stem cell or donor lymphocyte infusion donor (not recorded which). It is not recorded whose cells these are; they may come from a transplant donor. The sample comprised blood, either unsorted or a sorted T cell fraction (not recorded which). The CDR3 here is CSTEGTSTDTQYF. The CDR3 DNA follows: TGCAGTACTGAGGGAACTAGCACAGATACGCAGTATTTT.